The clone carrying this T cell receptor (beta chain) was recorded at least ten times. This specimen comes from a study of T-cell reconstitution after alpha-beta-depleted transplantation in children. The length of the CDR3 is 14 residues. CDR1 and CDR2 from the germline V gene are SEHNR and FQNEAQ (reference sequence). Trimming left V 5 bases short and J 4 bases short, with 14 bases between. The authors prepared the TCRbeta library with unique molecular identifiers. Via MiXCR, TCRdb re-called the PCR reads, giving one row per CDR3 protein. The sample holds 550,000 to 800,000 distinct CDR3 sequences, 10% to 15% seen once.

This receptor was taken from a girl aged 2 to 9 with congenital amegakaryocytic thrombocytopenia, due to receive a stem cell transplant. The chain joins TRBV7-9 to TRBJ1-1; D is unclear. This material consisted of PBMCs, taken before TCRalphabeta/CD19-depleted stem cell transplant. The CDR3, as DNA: TGTGCCAGCAGCCCGATGAACGTCATCACTGAAGCTTTCTTT. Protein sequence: CASSPMNVITEAFF.